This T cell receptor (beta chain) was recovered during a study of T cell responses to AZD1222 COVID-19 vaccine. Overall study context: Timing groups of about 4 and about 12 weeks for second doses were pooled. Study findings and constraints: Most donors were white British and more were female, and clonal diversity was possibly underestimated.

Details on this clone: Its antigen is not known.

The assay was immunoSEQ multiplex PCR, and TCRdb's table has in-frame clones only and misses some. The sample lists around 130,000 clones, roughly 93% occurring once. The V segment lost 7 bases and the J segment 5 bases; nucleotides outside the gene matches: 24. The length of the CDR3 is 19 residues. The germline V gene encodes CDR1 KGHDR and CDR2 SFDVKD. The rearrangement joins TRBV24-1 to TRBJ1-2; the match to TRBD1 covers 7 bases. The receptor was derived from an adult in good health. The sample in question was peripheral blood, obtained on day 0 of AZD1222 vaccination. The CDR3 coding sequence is TGTGCCACCAGGTGGTGGATAGCACGAGGCTCAGGGGGGGGTTATGGCTACACCTTC. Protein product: CATRWWIARGSGGGYGYTF.